These 16 T cell receptor beta chains came from one sample sequenced in a study of blood T cell repertoires in COVID-19. Repertoires were generated with immunoSEQ multiplex PCR, while TCRdb's copy carries only in-frame clones and drops some. This table has about 460,000 clones, about nine tenths appearing once. The sample comprised PBMCs or T cells enriched from blood (not recorded which). Source of these receptors: a woman in her sixties or seventies who had recovered from COVID-19.

The chain is built from TRBV5-6 and TRBJ2-1; TRBD2 aligns across 7 bases. V lost 2 bases to trimming and J lost 10 bases; unmatched junction nucleotides: 3. Germline loops: CDR1 SGHDT, CDR2 YYEEEE. The CDR3 consists of 12 residues. DNA of the CDR3: TGTGCCAGCAGCTTTCTCGGGGGGGAGCAGTTCTTC. Protein: CASSFLGGEQFF.

The V gene is TRBV6-1, the J gene TRBJ1-6; the D gene is possibly TRBD1 (5 bases). V lost 2 bases and J 6 bases, leaving 8 bases between the germline ends. The CDR3 length is 14 residues. The germline gives CDR1 MNHNS, CDR2 SASEGT. CDR3 amino acids: CASSEQGVNSPLHF. The CDR3 DNA sequence: TGTGCCAGCAGTGAACAGGGTGTTAATTCACCCCTCCACTTT.

This clone was counted only a few times. The chain couples TRBV28 to TRBJ1-3; possibly TRBD1 for D (6 bases). Deletions cut 3 bases from V and 2 bases from J, with 20 bases between. The CDR3 has 18 amino acids. CDR1 MDHEN and CDR2 SYDVKM come from the germline V gene. The CDR3 DNA is TGTGCCAGCAGTTTGGGGGGGGACCCCGCAGGGGCTGGAAACACCATATATTTT. Translated: CASSLGGDPAGAGNTIYF. The full variable domain, rest sourced from reference TRBV28 and TRBJ1-3, is DVKVTQSSRYLVKRTGEKVFLECVQDMDHENMFWYRQDPGLGLRLIYFSYDVKMKEKGDIPEGYSVSREKKERFSLILESASTNQTSMYLCASSLGGDPAGAGNTIYFGEGSWLTVV.

The chain is built from TRBV6-5 and TRBJ1-2; 7 bases are a match to TRBD1. CDR3 size: 15 residues. Losses at the gene ends were 7 bases for V and 0 bases for J; bases not matched to a gene: 8. Per germline, CDR1 MNHEY and CDR2 SVGAGI. The CDR3 reads CASTPTGVANYGYTF. CDR3 DNA: TGTGCCAGCACTCCAACAGGGGTAGCTAACTATGGCTACACCTTC.

The genes are TRBV19 and TRBJ2-7, with TRBD2 matching 7 bases. Per germline, CDR1 LNHDA and CDR2 SQIVND (reference sequence). The CDR3 has 13 residues. The trim removed 7 bases at V and 4 bases at J, leaving 7 bases unmatched. CDR3 coding DNA: TGTGCCAGTATAGGACTAGTACCGTACGAGCAGTACGTC. Its translation: CASIGLVPYEQYV.

This chain connects TRBV6-6 to TRBJ2-7, with D uncertain. In germline, CDR1 is MNHNY, CDR2 SVGAGI (reference sequence). The V and J ends lost 2 bases and 4 bases respectively, with 6 bases between them. This CDR3 spans 12 amino acids. Written as DNA, the CDR3 is TGTGCCAGCAGTTACGATCAGTACGAGCAGTACTTC. Translating it yields CASSYDQYEQYF.

This clone was observed a single time. The V call is TRBV24-1, the J call TRBJ1-5; a possible D gene is TRBD1 (6 bases). V was trimmed by 2 bases and J by 4 bases, leaving 14 bases between them. The CDR3 totals 16 residues. CDR1 is KGHDR and CDR2 is SFDVKD in the germline V gene. The CDR3 bases are TGTGCCACCAGTGATTCTCAGGGACACCTAAATCAGCCCCAGCATTTT. Its translation is CATSDSQGHLNQPQHF.

The chain employs TRBV18 and TRBJ2-5, with 7 bases fitting TRBD2. CDR3 length: 15 residues. After removal of 1 base from V and 5 bases from J, the junction contained 7 bases not matched to a gene. Germline V gene sequence: CDR1 KGHSH, CDR2 LQKENI. CDR3 in DNA: TGTGCCAGCTCACCACTCTCAGGACTAGTGGAGACCCAGTACTTC. It translates to CASSPLSGLVETQYF.

This rearrangement joins TRBV2 to TRBJ1-4, with a possible D match to TRBD1 (6 bases). In germline, CDR1 is SNHLY, CDR2 FYNNEI. Trimming removed 6 bases at V and 3 bases at J, with 14 bases between. This CDR3 spans 15 amino acids. The CDR3 sequence is CASRGEGVPNEKLFF. The CDR3 DNA follows: TGTGCCAGCAGGGGGGAGGGGGTTCCTAATGAAAAACTGTTTTTT.

This chain joins TRBV19 and TRBJ1-4; TRBD1 aligns across 7 bases. The CDR3 extends over 15 amino acids. In germline, CDR1 is LNHDA, CDR2 SQIVND (reference sequence). Losses at the gene ends were 2 bases for V and 5 bases for J; bases not matched to a gene: 5. The CDR3, as DNA: TGTGCCAGTAGTATACTACAGGGGAGAAATGAAAAACTGTTTTTT. As protein: CASSILQGRNEKLFF.

This clone was recorded only once. CDR3 DNA: TGCGCCAGCAGCGCCCAGGACATGTCTAACTATGGCTACACCTTC. It is translated as CASSAQDMSNYGYTF. V usage is TRBV5-1 and J usage is TRBJ1-2; tentative D call: TRBD1 (5 bases). Germline V lookup: CDR1 SGHRS, CDR2 YFSETQ. Trimming stripped 4 bases from V and 0 bases from J, with 13 bases between. This CDR3 has 15 residues.

In DNA, the CDR3 is TGTGCCAGCAGCCGGAAGCGGGGGGTCGGAGATACGCAGTATTTT. Translating it yields CASSRKRGVGDTQYF. V and J are TRBV3-1 (or the pseudogene TRBV3-2) and TRBJ2-3; 9 bases are a match to TRBD2. The CDR3 runs to 15 residues. Losses at the gene ends were 4 bases for V and 5 bases for J; bases not matched to a gene: 7. Germline CDR1 is LGHDT and CDR2 is YNNKEL (reference sequence).

This rearrangement joins TRBV11-3 to TRBJ2-7; TRBD1 agrees at 10 bases. CDR1 is SGHNT, CDR2 YENEEA, per germline. This CDR3 region has 17 residues. V dropped 4 bases and J dropped 5; count of bases not matched to a gene: 14. This chain's CDR3 is CASSSKGDRGVLDEQYF. CDR3 DNA sequence: TGTGCCAGCAGCTCCAAGGGGGACAGGGGTGTCCTAGACGAGCAGTACTTC. Full variable domain (remainder filled in from reference TRBV11-3 and TRBJ2-7): EAGVVQSPRYKIIEKKQPVAFWCNPISGHNTLYWYLQNLGQGPELLIRYENEEAVDDSQLPKDRFSAERLKGVDSTLKIQPAELGDSAVYLCASSSKGDRGVLDEQYFGPGTRLTVT.

This clone was seen only a few times. V gene TRBV4-1 combines with J gene TRBJ1-2; maybe TRBD1 (6 bases). The V end lost 1 base, the J end lost 3 bases, and 15 bases lay between the germline ends. Germline V gene lookup returns CDR1 MGHRA and CDR2 YSYEKL. The CDR3 is 16 residues long. The CDR3, as DNA: TGCGCCAGCAGCCAAGTGGGCAGGGGATCGGACTATGGCTACACCTTC. Its protein product is CASSQVGRGSDYGYTF.

The chain joins TRBV5-8 to TRBJ1-2, with 10 bases matching TRBD1. This CDR3 contains 14 residues. Germline CDR1 reads SGHTS; CDR2 reads YDEGEE. Trimming cost V 4 bases and J 4 bases; bases outside gene matches: 4. CDR3 nucleotide sequence: TGTGCCAGCAGCCGACAGGGGGCGGGCTATGGCTACACCTTC. Translation: CASSRQGAGYGYTF.

The chain joins TRBV5-1 to TRBJ2-7; a possible D gene is TRBD2 (6 bases). This CDR3 is built from 14 residues. V lost 4 bases and J lost 2, with 13 bases in between. In germline, CDR1 is SGHRS, CDR2 YFSETQ. CDR3 in amino acids: CASSPGGVTYEQYV. CDR3 coding DNA: TGCGCCAGCAGCCCAGGAGGGGTCACCTACGAGCAGTACGTC.